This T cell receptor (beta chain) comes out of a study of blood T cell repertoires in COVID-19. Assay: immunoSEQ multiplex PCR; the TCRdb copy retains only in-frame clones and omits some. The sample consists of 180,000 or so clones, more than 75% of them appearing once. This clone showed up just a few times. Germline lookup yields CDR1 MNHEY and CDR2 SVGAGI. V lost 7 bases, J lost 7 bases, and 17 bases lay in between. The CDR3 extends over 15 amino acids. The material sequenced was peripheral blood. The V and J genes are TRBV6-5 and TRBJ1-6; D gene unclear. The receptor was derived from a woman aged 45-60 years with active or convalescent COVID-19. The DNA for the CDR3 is TGTGCCAGCATAGTGAGGTCGTTGGCGAATTCACCCCTCCACTTT. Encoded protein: CASIVRSLANSPLHF.